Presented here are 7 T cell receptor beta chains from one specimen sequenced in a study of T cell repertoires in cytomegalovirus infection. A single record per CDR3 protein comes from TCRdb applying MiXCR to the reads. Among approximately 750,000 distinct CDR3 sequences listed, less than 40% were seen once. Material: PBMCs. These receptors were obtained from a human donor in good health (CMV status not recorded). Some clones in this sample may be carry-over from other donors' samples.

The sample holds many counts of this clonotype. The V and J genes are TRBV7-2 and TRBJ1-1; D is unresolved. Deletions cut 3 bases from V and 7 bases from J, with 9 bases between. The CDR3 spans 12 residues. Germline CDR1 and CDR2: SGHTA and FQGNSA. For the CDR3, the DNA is TGTGCCAGCAGCTTGTCCAGAGATGAAGCTTTCTTT. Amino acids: CASSLSRDEAFF.

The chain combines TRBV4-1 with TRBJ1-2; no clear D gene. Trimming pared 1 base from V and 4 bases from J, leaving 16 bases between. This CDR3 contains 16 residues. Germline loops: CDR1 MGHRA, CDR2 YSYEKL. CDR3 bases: TGCGCCAGCAGCCAAGCCTCACAGAGATACGCCTATGGCTACACCTTC. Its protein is CASSQASQRYAYGYTF.

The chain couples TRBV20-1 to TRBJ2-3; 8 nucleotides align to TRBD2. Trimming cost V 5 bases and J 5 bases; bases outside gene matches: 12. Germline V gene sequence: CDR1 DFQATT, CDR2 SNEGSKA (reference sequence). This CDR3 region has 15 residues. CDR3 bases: TGCAGTGCTGCCAATAAGCGGGAGTCCTTAGATACGCAGTATTTT. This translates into CSAANKRESLDTQYF.

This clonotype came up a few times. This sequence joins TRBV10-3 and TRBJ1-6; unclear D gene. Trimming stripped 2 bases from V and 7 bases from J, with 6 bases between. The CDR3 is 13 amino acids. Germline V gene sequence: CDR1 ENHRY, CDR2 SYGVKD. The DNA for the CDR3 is TGTGCCATCAGTGAGAATTCGAATTCACCCCTCCACTTT. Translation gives CAISENSNSPLHF.

The CDR3, as DNA: TGTGCCAGCCGCCGGGACATCCATCAGCCCCAGCATTTT. Encoded protein: CASRRDIHQPQHF. This chain connects TRBV6-1 to TRBJ1-5, with a tentative D call TRBD1 (6 bases). Looked up from germline, CDR1 is MNHNS and CDR2 is SASEGT. The CDR3 has 13 residues. With 8 bases removed from V and 5 bases from J, the gap between germline ends came to 13 bases.

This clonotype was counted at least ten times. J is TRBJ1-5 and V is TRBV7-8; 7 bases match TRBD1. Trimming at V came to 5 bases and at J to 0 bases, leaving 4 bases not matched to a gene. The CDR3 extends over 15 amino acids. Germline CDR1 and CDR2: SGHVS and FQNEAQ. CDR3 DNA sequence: TGTGCCAGCAGCCAGACAGGGAATAGCAATCAGCCCCAGCATTTT. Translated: CASSQTGNSNQPQHF.

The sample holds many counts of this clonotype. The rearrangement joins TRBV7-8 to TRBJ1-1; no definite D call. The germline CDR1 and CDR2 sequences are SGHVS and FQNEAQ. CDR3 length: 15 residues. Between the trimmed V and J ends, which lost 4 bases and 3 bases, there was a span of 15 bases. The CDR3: CASSSRGWRDTEAFF. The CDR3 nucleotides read TGTGCCAGCAGCTCCCGCGGTTGGCGGGACACTGAAGCTTTCTTT.